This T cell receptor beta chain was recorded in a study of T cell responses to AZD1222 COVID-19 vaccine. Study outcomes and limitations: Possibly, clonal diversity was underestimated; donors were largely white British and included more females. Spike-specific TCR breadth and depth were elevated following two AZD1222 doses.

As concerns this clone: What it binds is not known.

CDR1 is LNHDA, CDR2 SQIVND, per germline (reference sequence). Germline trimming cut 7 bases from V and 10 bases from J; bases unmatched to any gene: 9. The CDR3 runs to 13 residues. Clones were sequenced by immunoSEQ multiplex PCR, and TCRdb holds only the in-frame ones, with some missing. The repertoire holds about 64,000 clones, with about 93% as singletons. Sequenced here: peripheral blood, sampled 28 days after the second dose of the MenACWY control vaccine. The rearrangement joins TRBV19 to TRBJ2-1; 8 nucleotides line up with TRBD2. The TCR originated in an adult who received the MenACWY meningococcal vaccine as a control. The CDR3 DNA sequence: TGTGCCAGTATACGAGCGGGAGTAGGGGAGCAGTTCTTC. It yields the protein CASIRAGVGEQFF.